This T cell receptor (beta chain) was recorded in a study of T cells after yellow fever vaccination (dated by TCRdb to 2018 to 2020). Background for the entire study: Libraries from fractions with low cell numbers were prepared with the SMART-Seq v4 Ultra Low Input RNA kit. Bulk TCR alpha and beta repertoires were sequenced longitudinally to track T-cell clones before and after primary and booster YFV17D yellow fever vaccination. Two healthy male donors, one aged 18 to 30 and one aged 30 to 40 years, were included in the cohort. Bulk PBMC replicates and cell subsets were isolated from blood drawn at multiple timepoints before and after both primary and secondary immunization. General conclusions and limits of the study: Because the study included only a couple of donors, the extent to which the findings can be generalized is limited. Computational filtering was needed because FACS-sorted repertoires could contain abundant contaminating clonotypes from the bulk population. A small share of clonotypes occurred in both CD4 and CD8 compartments, likely arising from convergent recombination. The secondary T-cell response was found to be weaker but faster than the primary response, with a peak reached on day 5 rather than on day 15. Most clones expanded after primary vaccination (almost 97% of CD4 and around 89% of CD8) were re-detected after the booster, suggesting that broad memory maintenance occurred.

Counted from cysteine to phenylalanine, this CDR3 has 15 amino acids. The read is trimmed to its CDR3 DNA, 45 bases read in frame from base 1. Via the germline V gene (reference sequence), CDR1 is GTSNPN and CDR2 SVGIG. Trimming takes 0 bases from V and 8 bases from J, and the germline ends sit 14 bases apart. TCR cDNA was synthesized by 5'RACE template switching, through which a universal primer site and unique molecular identifiers were introduced. Priming for cDNA synthesis came from both the TCR alpha and TCR beta constant segments. Libraries were amplified in two PCR steps, with sample barcodes and sequencing adapters added in the second step. Sequencing of libraries was performed on Illumina HiSeq 2500 (2x100 bp) or NovaSeq (2x150 bp). Concerning the study's data processing: MIGEC was used to demultiplex reads and collapse the reads into UMI consensus sequences, and MiXCR was used for V(D)J alignment. Using edgeR on replicate PBMC samples, clonotypes were called vaccine-responding if FDR was below 0.01 and the log2 fold change was above 5 up to day 15. Each bulk clonotype received a CD4 or CD8 identity based on whether the sequenced CD4 or CD8 repertoire contained that clonotype at higher abundance. TCRdb passed the public sequencing reads through fastp at Q25 and MiXCR, retaining productive beta sequences. Entries are consolidated by CDR3 protein sequence, retaining the most common genes and DNA. Here the V and J calls rest on TCRdb's processing, not on the authors' analysis. Here the sample has roughly 500,000 distinct CDR3 sequences; roughly a fifth occur a single time. In total, the top ten clones hold 13% to 15% of the sample.

This clonotype showed up just a few times. Its antigen has not been determined. Qualities for individual bases were not recorded, and no much larger clone is one base off. The treatment or condition label for this specimen denotes: live attenuated yellow fever vaccine strain. At each blood-draw timepoint, two biological replicates of bulk PBMCs were collected. A standard Ficoll-Paque protocol was used to isolate PBMCs from peripheral blood. TriZol was used to extract RNA from bulk PBMCs, from CD4 and CD8 fractions, and from dextramer-positive and dextramer-negative fractions. This receptor chain uses TRBV30 and TRBJ1-6; TRBD1 is a weak D gene call, 5 bases matching. Here the sequenced sample was PBMCs, taken 15 days after the yellow fever booster vaccination. The clonotype was recovered from a young man who received the YFV17D yellow fever vaccine. Here is the DNA: TGTGCCTGGAGTGTAAAGCGGCAGGGCGATTCACCCCTCCACTTT. Its translation reads: CAWSVKRQGDSPLHF. Outside the CDR3, residues come from the reference TRBV30 and TRBJ1-6 proteins, so the full variable domain is: SQTIHQWPATLVQPVGSPLSLECTVEGTSNPNLYWYRQAAGRGLQLLFYSVGIGQISSEVPQNLSASRPQDRQFILSSKKLLLSDSGFYLCAWSVKRQGDSPLHFGNGTRLTVT.